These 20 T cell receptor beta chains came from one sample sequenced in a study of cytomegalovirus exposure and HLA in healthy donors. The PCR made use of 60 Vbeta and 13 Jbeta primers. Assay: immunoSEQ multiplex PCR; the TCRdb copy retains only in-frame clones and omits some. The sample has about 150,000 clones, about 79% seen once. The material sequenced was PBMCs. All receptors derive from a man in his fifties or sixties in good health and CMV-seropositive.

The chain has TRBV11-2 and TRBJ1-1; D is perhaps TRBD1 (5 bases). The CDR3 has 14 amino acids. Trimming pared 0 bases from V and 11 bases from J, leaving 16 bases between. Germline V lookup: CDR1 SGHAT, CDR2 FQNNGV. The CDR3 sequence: CASSLDRQGGLAFF. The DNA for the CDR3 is TGTGCCAGCAGCTTAGATCGGCAGGGAGGGCTTGCTTTCTTT. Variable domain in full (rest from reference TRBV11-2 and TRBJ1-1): EAGVAQSPRYKIIEKRQSVAFWCNPISGHATLYWYQQILGQGPKLLIQFQNNGVVDDSQLPKDRFSAERLKGVDSTLKIQPAKLEDSAVYLCASSLDRQGGLAFFGQGTRLTVV.

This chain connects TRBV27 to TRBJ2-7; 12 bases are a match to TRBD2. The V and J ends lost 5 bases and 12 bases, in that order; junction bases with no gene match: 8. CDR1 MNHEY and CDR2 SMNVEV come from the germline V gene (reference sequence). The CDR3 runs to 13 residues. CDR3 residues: CASSTGLAGTLYV. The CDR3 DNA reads TGTGCCAGCAGTACAGGACTAGCGGGAACGCTGTACGTC.

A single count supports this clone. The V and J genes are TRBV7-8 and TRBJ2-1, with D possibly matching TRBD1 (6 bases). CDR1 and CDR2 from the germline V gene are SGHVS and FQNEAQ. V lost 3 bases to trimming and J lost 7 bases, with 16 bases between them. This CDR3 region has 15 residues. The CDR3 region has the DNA TGTGCCAGCAGCTTTGGCAGGGGCATGGGGAATGAGCAGTTCTTC. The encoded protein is CASSFGRGMGNEQFF.

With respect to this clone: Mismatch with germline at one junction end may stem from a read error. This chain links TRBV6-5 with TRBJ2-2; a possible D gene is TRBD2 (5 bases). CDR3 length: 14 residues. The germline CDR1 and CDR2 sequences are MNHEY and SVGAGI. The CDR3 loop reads CASSYRSKAGELLF. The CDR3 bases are TGTGCCAGCAGTTATCGGTCAAAAGCCGGGGAGCTGCTTTTT.

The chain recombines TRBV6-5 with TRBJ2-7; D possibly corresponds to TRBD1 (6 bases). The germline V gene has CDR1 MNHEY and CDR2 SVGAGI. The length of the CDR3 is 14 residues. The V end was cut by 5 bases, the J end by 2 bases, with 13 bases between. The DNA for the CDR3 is TGTGCCAGCAGTGAGTACAGGGTGACCTACGAGCAGTACTTC. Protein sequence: CASSEYRVTYEQYF.

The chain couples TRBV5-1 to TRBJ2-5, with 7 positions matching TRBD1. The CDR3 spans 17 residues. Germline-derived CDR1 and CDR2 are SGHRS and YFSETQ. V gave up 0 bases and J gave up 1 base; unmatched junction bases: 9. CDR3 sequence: CASSLASGAGGQETQYF. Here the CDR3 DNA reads TGCGCCAGCAGCTTGGCCAGTGGGGCAGGGGGCCAAGAGACCCAGTACTTC.

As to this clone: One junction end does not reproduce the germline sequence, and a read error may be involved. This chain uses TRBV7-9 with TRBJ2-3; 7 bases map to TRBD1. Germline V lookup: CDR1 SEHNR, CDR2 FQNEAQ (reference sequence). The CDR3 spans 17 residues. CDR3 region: CSSSFLGDSPSTDTQYF. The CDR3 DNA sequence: TGTTCCAGCAGCTTTTTGGGGGACAGCCCTAGCACAGATACGCAGTATTTT.

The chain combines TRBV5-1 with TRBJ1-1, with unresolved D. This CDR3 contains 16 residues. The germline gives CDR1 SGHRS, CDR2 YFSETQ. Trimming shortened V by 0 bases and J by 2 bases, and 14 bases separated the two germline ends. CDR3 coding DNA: TGCGCCAGCAGCTTGGCCACCCTGAGTTTCAACACTGAAGCTTTCTTT. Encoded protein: CASSLATLSFNTEAFF.

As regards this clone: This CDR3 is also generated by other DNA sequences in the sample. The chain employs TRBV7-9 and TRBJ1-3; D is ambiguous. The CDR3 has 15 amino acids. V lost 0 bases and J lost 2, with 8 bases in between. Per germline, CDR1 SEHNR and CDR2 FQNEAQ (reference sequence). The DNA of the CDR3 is TGTGCCAGCAGCTTAGCCGGCGGGACTGGAAACACCATATATTTT. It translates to CASSLAGGTGNTIYF.

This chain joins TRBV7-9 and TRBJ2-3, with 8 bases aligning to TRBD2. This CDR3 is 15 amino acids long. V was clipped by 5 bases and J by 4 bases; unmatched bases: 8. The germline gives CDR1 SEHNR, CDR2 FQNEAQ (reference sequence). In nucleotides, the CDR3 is TGTGCCAGCAGCCTAACCGGGGGGGCCGCAGATACGCAGTATTTT. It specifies CASSLTGGAADTQYF.

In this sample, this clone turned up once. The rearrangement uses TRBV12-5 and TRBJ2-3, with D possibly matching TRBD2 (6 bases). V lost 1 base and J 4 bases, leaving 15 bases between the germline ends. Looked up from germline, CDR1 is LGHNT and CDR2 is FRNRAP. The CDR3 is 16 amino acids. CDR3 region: CASGLARESGPDTQYF. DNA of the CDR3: TGTGCTAGTGGTTTGGCCCGGGAGTCCGGACCAGATACGCAGTATTTT.

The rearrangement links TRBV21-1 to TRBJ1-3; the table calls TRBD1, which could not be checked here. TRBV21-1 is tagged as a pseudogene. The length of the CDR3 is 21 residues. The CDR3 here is CASSTPGTGISKASSGNTIYF. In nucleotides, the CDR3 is TGTGCCAGCAGCACTCCCGGGACAGGGATATCGAAGGCCAGCTCTGGAAACACCATATATTTT.

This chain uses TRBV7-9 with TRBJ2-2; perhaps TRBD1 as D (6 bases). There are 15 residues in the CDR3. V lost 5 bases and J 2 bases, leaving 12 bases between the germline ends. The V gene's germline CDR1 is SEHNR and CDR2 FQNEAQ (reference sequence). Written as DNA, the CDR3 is TGTGCCAGCAGCGTCGACAGGACCAACACCGGGGAGCTGTTTTTT. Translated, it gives CASSVDRTNTGELFF.

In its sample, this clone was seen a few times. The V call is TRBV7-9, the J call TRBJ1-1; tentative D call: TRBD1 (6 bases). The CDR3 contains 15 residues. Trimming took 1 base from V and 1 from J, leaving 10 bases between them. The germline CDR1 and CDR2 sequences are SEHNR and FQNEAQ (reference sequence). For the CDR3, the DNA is TGTGCCAGCAGCTTAGATGGGACAAGGAACACTGAAGCTTTCTTT. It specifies CASSLDGTRNTEAFF.

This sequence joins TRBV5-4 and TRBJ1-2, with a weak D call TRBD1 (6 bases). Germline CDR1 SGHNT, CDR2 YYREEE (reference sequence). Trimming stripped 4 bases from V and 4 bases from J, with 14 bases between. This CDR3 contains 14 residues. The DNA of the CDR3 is TGTGCCAGCAGCCCACGGACAGACTTCTATGGCTACACCTTC. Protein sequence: CASSPRTDFYGYTF.

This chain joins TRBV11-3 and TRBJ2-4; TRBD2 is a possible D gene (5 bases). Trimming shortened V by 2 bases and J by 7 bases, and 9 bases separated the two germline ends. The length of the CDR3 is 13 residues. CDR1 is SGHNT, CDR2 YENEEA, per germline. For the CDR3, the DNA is TGTGCCAGCAGCTTACTGGGAGCTAACATTCAGTACTTC. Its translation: CASSLLGANIQYF.

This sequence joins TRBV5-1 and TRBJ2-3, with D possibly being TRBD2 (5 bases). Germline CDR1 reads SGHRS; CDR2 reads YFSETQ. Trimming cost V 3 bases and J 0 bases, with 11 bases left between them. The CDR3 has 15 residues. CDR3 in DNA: TGCGCCAGCAGCTCCAGGAGGTCTAGCACAGATACGCAGTATTTT. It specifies CASSSRRSSTDTQYF.

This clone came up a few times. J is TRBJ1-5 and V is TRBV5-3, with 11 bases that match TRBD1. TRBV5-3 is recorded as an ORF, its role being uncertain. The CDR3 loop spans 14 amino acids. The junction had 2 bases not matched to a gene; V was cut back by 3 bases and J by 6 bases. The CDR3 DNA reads TGTGCCAGAAGCTCAGGGACAGGGGGTCAGCCCCAGCATTTT. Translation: CARSSGTGGQPQHF.

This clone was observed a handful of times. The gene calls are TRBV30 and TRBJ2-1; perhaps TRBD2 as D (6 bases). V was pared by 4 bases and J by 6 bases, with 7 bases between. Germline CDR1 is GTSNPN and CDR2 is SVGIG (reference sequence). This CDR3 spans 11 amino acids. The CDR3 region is CAWTSVNEQFF. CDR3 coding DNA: TGTGCCTGGACTAGCGTCAATGAGCAGTTCTTC.

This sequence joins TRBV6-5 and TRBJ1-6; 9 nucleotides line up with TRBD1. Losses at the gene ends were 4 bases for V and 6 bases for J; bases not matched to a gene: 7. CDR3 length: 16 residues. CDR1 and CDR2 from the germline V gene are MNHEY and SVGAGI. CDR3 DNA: TGTGCCAGCAGTTCGGGACAGGGTGTAGGTAATTCACCCCTCCACTTT. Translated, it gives CASSSGQGVGNSPLHF.